This TCR beta chain originates from a study of vaccination effects on CD4 cells after COVID-19. Ahead of sequencing, the ViraFEST assay grew antigen-specific CD4+ T cells using viral peptide pools. Following culture for 9 to 11 days, CD4+ T cells were isolated. No vaccinee had earlier SARS-CoV-2 infection, and nucleocapsid antibodies were negative. This clone was found once. As yet, its antigen is unknown. Assay: immunoSEQ multiplex PCR; the TCRdb copy retains only in-frame clones and omits some. This sample carries under 45,000 clones, approximately 80% of them seen once, and the ten largest clones take about 3%. The CDR3 spans 15 residues. Germline V gene lookup returns CDR1 MNHEY and CDR2 SVGAGI. The V end was cut by 3 bases, the J end by 1 base, with 9 bases between.

This rearrangement joins TRBV6-5 to TRBJ2-2; D not certain. This TCR came from a human donor who received a COVID-19 vaccine. The sequences come from CD4+ T cells from PBMCs cultured with HCoV-NL63 spike peptides, collected before COVID-19 vaccination. The CDR3 region has the DNA TGTGCCAGCAGTTATTCCAAGAGGAACACCGGGGAGCTGTTTTTT. Its protein product is CASSYSKRNTGELFF.